Detailed here is one TCR beta chain. Antigen unknown. Germline V gene sequence: CDR1 SGHTA, CDR2 FQGTGA. The CDR3 runs to 13 residues. The data originate from a study of monozygotic twins with inflammatory bowel disease. Findings and limits, study-wide: The analysis failed to separate different T cell subtypes.

Reprocessing the 5' RACE reads, TCRdb reports a single entry for every CDR3 protein and omits DNA. Its listing shows more than 300,000 distinct CDR3 sequences. The J gene is TRBJ2-7, the V gene TRBV7-3; TCRdb lists TRBD1, though no DNA is available to test this call. Sequences were obtained from blood. The TCR comes from a human donor with ulcerative colitis or Crohn's disease, or a healthy co-twin of an affected twin (not recorded which). The CDR3 reads CASSLTLRDEQYF.